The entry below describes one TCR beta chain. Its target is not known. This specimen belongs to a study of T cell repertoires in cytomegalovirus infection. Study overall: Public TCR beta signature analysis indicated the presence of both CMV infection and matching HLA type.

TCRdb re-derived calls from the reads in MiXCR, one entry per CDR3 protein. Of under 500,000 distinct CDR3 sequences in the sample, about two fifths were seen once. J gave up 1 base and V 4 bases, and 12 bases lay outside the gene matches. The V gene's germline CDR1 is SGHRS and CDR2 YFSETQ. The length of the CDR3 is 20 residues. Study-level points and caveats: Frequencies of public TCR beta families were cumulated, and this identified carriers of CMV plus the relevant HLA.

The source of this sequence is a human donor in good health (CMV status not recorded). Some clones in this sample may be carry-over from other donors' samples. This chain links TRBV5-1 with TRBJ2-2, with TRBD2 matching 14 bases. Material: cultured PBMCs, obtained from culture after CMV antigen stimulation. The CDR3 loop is CASSPFLGLAGAGNTGELFF. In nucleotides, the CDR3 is TGCGCCAGCAGCCCATTCCTGGGACTAGCGGGGGCCGGGAACACCGGGGAGCTGTTTTTT.